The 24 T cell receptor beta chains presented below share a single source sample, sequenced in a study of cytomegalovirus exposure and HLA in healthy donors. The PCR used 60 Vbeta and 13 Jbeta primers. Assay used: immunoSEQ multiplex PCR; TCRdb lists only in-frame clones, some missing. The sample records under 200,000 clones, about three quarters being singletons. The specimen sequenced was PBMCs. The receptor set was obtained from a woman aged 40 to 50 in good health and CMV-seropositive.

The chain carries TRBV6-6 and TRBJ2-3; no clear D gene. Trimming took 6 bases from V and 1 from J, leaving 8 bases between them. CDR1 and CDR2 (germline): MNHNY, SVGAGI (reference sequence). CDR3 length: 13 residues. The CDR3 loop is CASRPAGTDTQYF. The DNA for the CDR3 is TGTGCCAGCAGACCGGCGGGCACAGATACGCAGTATTTT.

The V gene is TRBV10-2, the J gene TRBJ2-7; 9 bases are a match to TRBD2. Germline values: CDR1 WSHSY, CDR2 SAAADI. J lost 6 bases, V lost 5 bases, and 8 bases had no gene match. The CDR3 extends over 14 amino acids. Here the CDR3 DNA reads TGCGCCAGCAGTTTGGGACTAGCTAGGGGCGAGCAGTACTTC. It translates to CASSLGLARGEQYF.

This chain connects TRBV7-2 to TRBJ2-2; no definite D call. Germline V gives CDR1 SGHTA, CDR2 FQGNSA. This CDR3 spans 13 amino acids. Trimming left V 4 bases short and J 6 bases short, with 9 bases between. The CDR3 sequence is CASSSPRAGELFF. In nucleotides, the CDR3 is TGTGCCAGCAGCTCCCCTCGGGCCGGGGAGCTGTTTTTT. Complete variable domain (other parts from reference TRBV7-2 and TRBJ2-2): GAGVSQSPSNKVTEKGKDVELRCDPISGHTALYWYRQSLGQGLEFLIYFQGNSAPDKSGLPSDRFSAERTGGSVSTLTIQRTQQEDSAVYLCASSSPRAGELFFGEGSRLTVL.

The CDR3 spells CASSAWTSGMYNEQFF. DNA for the CDR3: TGTGCCAGCAGTGCTTGGACTAGCGGGATGTACAATGAGCAGTTCTTC. The rearrangement joins TRBV6-4 to TRBJ2-1; 12 bases are a match to TRBD2. The CDR3 has 16 amino acids. The germline V gene has CDR1 MRHNA and CDR2 SNTAGT. Unmatched junction bases numbered 5, after V lost 4 bases and J lost 4 bases.

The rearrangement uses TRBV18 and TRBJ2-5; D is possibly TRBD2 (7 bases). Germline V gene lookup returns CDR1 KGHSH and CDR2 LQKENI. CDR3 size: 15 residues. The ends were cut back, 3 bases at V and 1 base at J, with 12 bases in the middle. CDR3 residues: CASSPGRGGQETQYF. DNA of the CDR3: TGTGCCAGCTCACCCGGTAGGGGGGGCCAAGAGACCCAGTACTTC.

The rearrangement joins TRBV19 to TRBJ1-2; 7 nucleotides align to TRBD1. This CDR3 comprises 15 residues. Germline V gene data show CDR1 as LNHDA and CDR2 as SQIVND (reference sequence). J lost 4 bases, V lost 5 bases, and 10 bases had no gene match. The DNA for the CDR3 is TGTGCCAGTAGTCCGACCGGACAGGAGCCCTATGGCTACACCTTC. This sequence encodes CASSPTGQEPYGYTF.

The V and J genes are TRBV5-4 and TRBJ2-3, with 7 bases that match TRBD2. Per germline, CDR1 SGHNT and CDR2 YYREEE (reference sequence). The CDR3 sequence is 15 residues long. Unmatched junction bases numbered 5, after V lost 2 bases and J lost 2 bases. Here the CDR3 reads CASSLSAGNTDTQYF. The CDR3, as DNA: TGTGCCAGCAGCTTATCAGCGGGGAACACAGATACGCAGTATTTT.

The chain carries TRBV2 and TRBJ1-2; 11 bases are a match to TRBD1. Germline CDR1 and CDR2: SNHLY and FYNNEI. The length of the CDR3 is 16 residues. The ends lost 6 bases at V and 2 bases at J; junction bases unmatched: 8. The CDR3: CASSLARTGGNYGYTF. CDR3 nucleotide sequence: TGTGCCAGCAGCTTAGCTAGGACAGGGGGCAACTATGGCTACACCTTC. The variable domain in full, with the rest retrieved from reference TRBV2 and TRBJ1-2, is EPEVTQTPSHQVTQMGQEVILRCVPISNHLYFYWYRQILGQKVEFLVSFYNNEISEKSEIFDDQFSVERPDGSNFTLKIRSTKLEDSAMYFCASSLARTGGNYGYTFGSGTRLTVV.

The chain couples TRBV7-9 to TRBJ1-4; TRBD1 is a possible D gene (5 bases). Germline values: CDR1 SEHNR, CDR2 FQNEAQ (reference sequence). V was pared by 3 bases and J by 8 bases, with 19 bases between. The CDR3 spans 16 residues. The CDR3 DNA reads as TGTGCCAGCAGCTTTTCTGATGAGGAGGAGGGGGAAAAACTGTTTTTT. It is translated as CASSFSDEEEGEKLFF.

CDR3 in DNA: TGTGCCAGCAGCAAGGGACTCAACTACGAGCAGTACTTC. This sequence encodes CASSKGLNYEQYF. The chain uses TRBV5-8 and TRBJ2-7; possible D gene TRBD2, 6 bases. Germline values: CDR1 SGHTS, CDR2 YDEGEE. The ends were cut back, 4 bases at V and 3 bases at J, with 11 bases in the middle. The CDR3 runs 13 residues.

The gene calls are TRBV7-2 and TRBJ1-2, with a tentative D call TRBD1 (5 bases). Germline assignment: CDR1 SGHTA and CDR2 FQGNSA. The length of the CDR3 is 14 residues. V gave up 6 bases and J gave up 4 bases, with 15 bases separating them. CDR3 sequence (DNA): TGTGCCAGCAGACGGACGCAGGGCGCCTATGGCTACACCTTC. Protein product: CASRRTQGAYGYTF. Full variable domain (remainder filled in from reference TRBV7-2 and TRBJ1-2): GAGVSQSPSNKVTEKGKDVELRCDPISGHTALYWYRQSLGQGLEFLIYFQGNSAPDKSGLPSDRFSAERTGGSVSTLTIQRTQQEDSAVYLCASRRTQGAYGYTFGSGTRLTVV.

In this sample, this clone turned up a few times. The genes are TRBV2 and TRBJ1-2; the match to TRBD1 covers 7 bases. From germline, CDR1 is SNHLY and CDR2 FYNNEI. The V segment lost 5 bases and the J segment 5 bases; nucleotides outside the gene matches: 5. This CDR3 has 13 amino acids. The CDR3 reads CASSSGQEYGYTF. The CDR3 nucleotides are TGTGCCAGCAGTTCTGGACAGGAGTATGGCTACACCTTC.

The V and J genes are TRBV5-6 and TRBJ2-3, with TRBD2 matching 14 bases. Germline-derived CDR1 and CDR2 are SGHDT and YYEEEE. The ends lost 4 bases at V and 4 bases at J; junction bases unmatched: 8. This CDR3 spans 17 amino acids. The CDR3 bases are TGTGCCAGCAGCCCGGGGACTAGCGGGAGAGGGGCAGATACGCAGTATTTT. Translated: CASSPGTSGRGADTQYF.

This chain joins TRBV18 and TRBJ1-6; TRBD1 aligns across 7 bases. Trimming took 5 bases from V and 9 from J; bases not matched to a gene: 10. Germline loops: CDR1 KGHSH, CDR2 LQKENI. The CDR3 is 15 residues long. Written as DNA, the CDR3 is TGTGCCAGCTCATCAAACAGGGGTCAAGCTTCACCCCTCCACTTT. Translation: CASSSNRGQASPLHF.

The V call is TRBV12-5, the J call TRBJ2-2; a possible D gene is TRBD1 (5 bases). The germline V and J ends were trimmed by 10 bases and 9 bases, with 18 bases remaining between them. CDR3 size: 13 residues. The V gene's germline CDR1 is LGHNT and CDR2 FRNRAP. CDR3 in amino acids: CATHPDGARELFF. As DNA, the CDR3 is TGTGCTACCCATCCGGATGGGGCCCGGGAGCTGTTTTTT.

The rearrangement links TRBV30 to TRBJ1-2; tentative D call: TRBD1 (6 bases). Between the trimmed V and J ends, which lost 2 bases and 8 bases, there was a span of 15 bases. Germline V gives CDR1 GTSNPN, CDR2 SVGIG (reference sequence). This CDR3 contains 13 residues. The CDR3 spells CAWSPYGQIGYTF. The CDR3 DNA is TGTGCCTGGAGTCCATACGGACAGATCGGCTACACCTTC.

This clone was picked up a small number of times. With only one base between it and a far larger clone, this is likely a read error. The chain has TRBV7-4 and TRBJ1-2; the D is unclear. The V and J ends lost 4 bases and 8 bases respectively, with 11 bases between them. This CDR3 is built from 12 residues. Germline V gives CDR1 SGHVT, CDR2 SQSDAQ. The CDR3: CASSSDISGYTF. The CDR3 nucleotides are TGTGCCAGCAGCTCCGACATATCCGGCTACACCTTC.

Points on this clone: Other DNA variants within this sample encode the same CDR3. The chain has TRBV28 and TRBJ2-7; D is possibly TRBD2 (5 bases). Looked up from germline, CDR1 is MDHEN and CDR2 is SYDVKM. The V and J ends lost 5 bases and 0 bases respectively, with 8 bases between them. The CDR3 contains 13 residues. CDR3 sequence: CASSLGSSYEQYF. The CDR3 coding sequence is TGTGCCAGCAGTCTAGGGAGCTCCTACGAGCAGTACTTC.

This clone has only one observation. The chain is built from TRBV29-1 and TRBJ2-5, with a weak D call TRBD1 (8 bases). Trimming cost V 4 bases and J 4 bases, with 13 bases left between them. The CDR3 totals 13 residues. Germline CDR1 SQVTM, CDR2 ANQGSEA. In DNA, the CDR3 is TGCAGCGTTGGACAGGGGAGGGGAGAGACCCAGTACTTC. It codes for CSVGQGRGETQYF.

CDR3 nucleotides: TGTGCCTGGATGGGACAGAGATCTGAAGCTTTCTTT. This gives the protein CAWMGQRSEAFF. The V gene is TRBV30, the J gene TRBJ1-1; 7 bases line up with TRBD1. Germline V gene sequence: CDR1 GTSNPN, CDR2 SVGIG (reference sequence). J lost 6 bases, V lost 4 bases, and 5 bases had no gene match. The CDR3 has 12 residues.

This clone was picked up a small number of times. CDR3 nucleotide sequence: TGTGCCACCACCGAAGACCTCGGAGGGGAAACTGGAAACACCATATATTTT. Translated, it gives CATTEDLGGETGNTIYF. This chain links TRBV15 with TRBJ1-3, with D possibly being TRBD1 (5 bases). This CDR3 spans 17 amino acids. The germline gives CDR1 LNHNV, CDR2 YYDKDF (reference sequence). The germline V and J ends were trimmed by 7 bases and 2 bases, with 21 bases remaining between them.

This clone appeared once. The CDR3 sequence: CACPGTGGEGYTF. The CDR3 bases are TGTGCCTGCCCCGGGACAGGGGGCGAGGGCTACACCTTC. The rearrangement joins TRBV30 to TRBJ1-2, with 12 bases that match TRBD1. CDR1 is GTSNPN, CDR2 SVGIG, per germline (reference sequence). The CDR3 sequence is 13 residues long. The trim removed 6 bases at V and 8 bases at J, leaving 7 bases unmatched.

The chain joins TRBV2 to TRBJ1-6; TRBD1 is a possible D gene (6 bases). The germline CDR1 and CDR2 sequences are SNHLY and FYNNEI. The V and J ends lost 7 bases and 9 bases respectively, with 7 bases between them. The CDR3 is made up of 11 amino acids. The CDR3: CASTQGSPLHF. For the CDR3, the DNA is TGTGCCAGCACACAGGGTTCACCCCTCCACTTT.

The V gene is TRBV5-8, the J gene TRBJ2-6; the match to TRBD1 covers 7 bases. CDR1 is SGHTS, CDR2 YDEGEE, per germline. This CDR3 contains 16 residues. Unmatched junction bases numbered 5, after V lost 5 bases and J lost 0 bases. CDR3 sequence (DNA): TGTGCCAGCAGTCTGGGGACAGACTCTGGGGCCAACGTCCTGACTTTC. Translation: CASSLGTDSGANVLTF.